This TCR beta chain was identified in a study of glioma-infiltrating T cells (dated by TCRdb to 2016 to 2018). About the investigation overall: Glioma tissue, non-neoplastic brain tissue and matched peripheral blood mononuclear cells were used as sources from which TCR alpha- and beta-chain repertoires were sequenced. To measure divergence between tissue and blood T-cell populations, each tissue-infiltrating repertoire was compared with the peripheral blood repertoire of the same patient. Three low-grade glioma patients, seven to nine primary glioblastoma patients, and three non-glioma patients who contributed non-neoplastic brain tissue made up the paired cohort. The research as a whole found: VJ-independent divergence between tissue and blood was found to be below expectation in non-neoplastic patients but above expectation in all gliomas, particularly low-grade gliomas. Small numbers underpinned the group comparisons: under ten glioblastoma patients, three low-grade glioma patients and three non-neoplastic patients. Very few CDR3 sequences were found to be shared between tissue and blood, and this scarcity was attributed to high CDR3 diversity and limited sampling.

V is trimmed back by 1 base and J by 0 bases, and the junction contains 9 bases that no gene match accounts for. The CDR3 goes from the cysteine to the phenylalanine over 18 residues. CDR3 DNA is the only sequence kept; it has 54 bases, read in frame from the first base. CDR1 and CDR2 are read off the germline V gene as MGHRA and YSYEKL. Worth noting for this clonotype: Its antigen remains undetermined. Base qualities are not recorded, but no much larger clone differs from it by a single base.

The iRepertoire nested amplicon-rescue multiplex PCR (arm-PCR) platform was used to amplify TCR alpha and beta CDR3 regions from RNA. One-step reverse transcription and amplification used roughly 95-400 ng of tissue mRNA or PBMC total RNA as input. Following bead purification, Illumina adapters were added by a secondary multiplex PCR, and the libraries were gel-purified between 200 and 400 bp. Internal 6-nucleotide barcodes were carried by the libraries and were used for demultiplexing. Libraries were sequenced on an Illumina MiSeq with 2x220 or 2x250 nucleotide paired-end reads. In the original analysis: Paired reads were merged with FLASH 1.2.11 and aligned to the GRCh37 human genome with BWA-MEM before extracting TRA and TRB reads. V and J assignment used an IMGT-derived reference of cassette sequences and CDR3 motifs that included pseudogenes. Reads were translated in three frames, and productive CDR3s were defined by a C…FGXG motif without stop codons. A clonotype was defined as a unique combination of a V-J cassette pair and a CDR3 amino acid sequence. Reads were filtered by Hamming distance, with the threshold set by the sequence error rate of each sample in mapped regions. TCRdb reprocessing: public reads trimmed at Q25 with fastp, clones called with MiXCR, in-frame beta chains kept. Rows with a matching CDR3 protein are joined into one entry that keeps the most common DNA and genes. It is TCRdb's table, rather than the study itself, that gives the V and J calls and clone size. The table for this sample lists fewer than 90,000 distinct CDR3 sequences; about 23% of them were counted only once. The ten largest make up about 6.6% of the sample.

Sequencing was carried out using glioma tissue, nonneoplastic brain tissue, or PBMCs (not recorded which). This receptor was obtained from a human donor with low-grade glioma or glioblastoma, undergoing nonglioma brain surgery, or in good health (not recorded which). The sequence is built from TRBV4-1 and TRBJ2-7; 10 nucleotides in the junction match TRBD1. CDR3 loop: CASSQVTGGLDTSYEQYF. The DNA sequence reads TGCGCCAGCAGCCAAGTGACAGGGGGCTTGGACACCTCCTACGAGCAGTACTTC.